Given below is one T cell receptor beta chain in context. No antigen is known for it. No quality values exist for individual bases; no much larger clone is one base distant. These data are taken from a study of shared clonotypes between healthy human individuals (dated by TCRdb to 2019 to 2021). Background for the entire study: Two women and a few men aged 18 to 49 years were included in the cohort. For each donor, three plates each were used for CD4 naive and CD4 memory, two plates were used for CD8 naive, and one plate was used for CD8 memory. To estimate repertoire size and how much clonotype sharing occurs between individuals, the study deeply sequenced the blood TCR repertoires of several healthy adults. To increase sequencing depth and limit assay-specific biases, TCR repertoire library preparation and sequencing were carried out by different laboratories using diverse techniques. Leukapheresis yielded between about 0.8 and 8.9 billion PBMCs per donor. Overall study outcomes, separate from this receptor: The genetic and exposure-history diversity represented was limited by the small number of donors. Naive subsets generally had larger estimated clonotype richness than memory subsets. Even with the large sequencing depth, rarefaction of the sorted-subset datasets indicated that sequencing was incomplete. Sampling was limited to blood, and TCR repertoires in tissue likely differ from TCR repertoires in blood. Pairwise subsampling indicated that sequencing depth was expected to affect the degree of clonotype sharing among donors. Clonotypes shared by all four sorted-subset donors showed higher generation probabilities than non-shared clonotypes. When a few donors were compared, the shared fraction of clonotypes was approximately 5% for naive CD4, about 4% for naive CD8, 2% to 2.5% for memory CD4, and less than 0.45% for memory CD8.

Using the deep immunoSEQ assay, multiplex PCR amplified TCR CDR3 regions from genomic DNA. Extracted genomic DNA from each cell subset was distributed evenly across all wells of several immunoSEQ 96-well plates, and each plate was treated as a replicate. For sorted subsets, around 200 ng genomic DNA, equal to tens of thousands of T cell genomes, was loaded into each replicate PCR. Purified libraries were measured with a Qubit 3.0 fluorometer, size-checked on a Bioanalyzer 2100, and measured again with the KAPA Library Quantification kit. A separate single-read 150-cycle Illumina NextSeq 550 flow cell was used to sequence each immunoSEQ 96-well plate. Per the original workflow: Because only junctional sequences without quality scores were contained in the immunoSEQ output, filtering matching that applied to full-length reads could not be performed. Sequences were annotated with PyIR, a Python wrapper for IgBLAST v1.9, using IMGT germline references to assign V/J genes and CDR3. Any read was removed if the V/J assignment was weak (E-value above 1e-6), the CDR3 was missing, or the read contained stop codons, out-of-frame junctions, or ambiguous translated residues. V3J clonotypes were defined by identical inferred V gene, J gene, and CDR3 amino acid sequence. Percentage overlap between repertoires was computed as shared unique clonotypes divided by the size of the smaller repertoire. Three approaches were used to assess repertoire richness: RTK rarefaction, the Chao1 estimator, and Recon v2.1 estimates of unobserved clonotypes. Generation probabilities for all TCRbeta clonotypes obtained by the gDNA method from several donors were computed using OLGA. Imported from immuneACCESS, the table was reduced by TCRdb to in-frame sequences with V and J called. These copies leave out some clones; in studies compared against another copy, an unresolved V gene accounts for under half, and the cause of the remainder is not known. That table supplies the V and J calls and clone size; D and trimming were determined from the DNA. Counted in this sample were some 2.4 million clones; approximately 93% of them appeared once. The top ten constitute 0.35% to 0.45% of the sample.

Sequences KGHSH (CDR1) and LQKENI (CDR2) are obtained from the germline V gene. The junction shows trimming of 4 bases on V and 5 bases on J, and the gene matches do not reach 10 bases of it. There are 15 amino acids in the CDR3, from cysteine to phenylalanine inclusive. Of all the DNA, just the CDR3 is kept, 45 bases in frame from base 1. Donors were healthy HIV-negative adults with no recently reported acute infections or vaccinations. Only Caucasian adults living in Nashville, Tennessee, USA were represented among the donors. CD4+ T cells were enriched by magnetic negative selection; naive cells were then positively selected on CD45RA, and the negative fraction formed the memory subset. Blood was obtained by leukapheresis, after which PBMCs were separated by Ficoll-Histopaque density gradient centrifugation and cryopreserved in liquid nitrogen vapor phase. Analytical flow cytometry was used to check the purity and quantity of every magnetically sorted T cell population. Genomic DNA was isolated from every sorted fraction and measured by UV absorbance on a Nanodrop 2000c.

The chain is assembled from TRBV18 and TRBJ1-1, and 7 bases in between align with TRBD1. Material for sequencing was naive CD4+ T cells from PBMCs. Per the publication, the cell subset or site label means: CD45RA+ positively selected. This sequence was found in a man between 18 and 35 years old in good health. Some clones in this sample may be carry-over from other donors' samples. The CDR3 in this case is CASSRLGGAGTEAFF. The DNA is as follows: TGTGCCAGCTCACGGTTAGGGGGCGCGGGAACTGAAGCTTTCTTT.